A selection of T cell receptor beta chains follows, all from one sample in a study of T cell repertoires in cytomegalovirus infection. TCRdb ran MiXCR on the reads and lists one entry per CDR3 protein. The table records approximately 170,000 distinct CDR3 sequences, around an eighth of them present only once. Specimen: PBMCs. Receptors originate from a human donor in good health (CMV status not recorded). Some clones in this sample may be carry-over from other donors' samples. Both conserved end residues are part of each CDR3. The D gene is left open where the match is weak. Some rows mark clone size as missing; the rest say once, few, many or name a class of expanded clone.

TRBV19	TRBJ2-7	many	TRBD1	TGTGCCACCGGGACAGCCTCCGAGCAGTACTTC	CATGTASEQYF
TRBV28	TRBJ2-5	-	TRBD1	TGTGCCAGCAGTTTTGTATTGTCCCGGGACAGGGCCCCAGAGACCCAGTACTTC	CASSFVLSRDRAPETQYF
TRBV27	TRBJ2-3	-	-	TGTGCCAGCAGTTTATTGTGGGACCGCACAGATACGCAGTATTTT	CASSLLWDRTDTQYF
TRBV7-9	TRBJ1-4	many	-	TGTGCCAGCAGCTTAGCTGCAACTAATGAAAAACTGTTTTTT	CASSLAATNEKLFF
TRBV5-4	TRBJ1-2	-	-	TGTGCCAGCAGCTTGGCCGGACTGAGCTATGGCTACACCTTC	CASSLAGLSYGYTF
TRBV10-3	TRBJ2-7	few	TRBD1	TGTGCCATCAGTGAGTCGCAGGGGGCCCCCAGCCCCTACGAGCAGTACTTC	CAISESQGAPSPYEQYF
TRBV6-6	TRBJ2-4	many	-	TGTGCCAGCACTACATTTGCCTCCCTCACACCGCTAGCCAAAAACATTCAGTACTTC	CASTTFASLTPLAKNIQYF
TRBV29-1	TRBJ2-5	few	-	TGCAGCGTTGTAGACTACCAAGAGACCCAGTACTTC	CSVVDYQETQYF
TRBV6-4	TRBJ2-2	-	-	TGTGCCAGCAGTATCACCGTAGGAACCGGGGAGCTGTTTTTT	CASSITVGTGELFF
TRBV5-1	TRBJ2-7	few	TRBD2	TGCGCCAGCAGCGCGGGGGGGCAGACCTTCTACGAGCAGTACTTC	CASSAGGQTFYEQYF
TRBV7-9	TRBJ2-3	many	-	TGTGCCAGCAGCCCGTTTCCAGATACGCAGTATTTT	CASSPFPDTQYF
TRBV7-2	TRBJ2-3	many	-	TGTGCCAGCAGCTTATCCAGCGGGACAGATACGCAGTATTTT	CASSLSSGTDTQYF
TRBV7-2	TRBJ2-1	many	-	TGTGCCAGCAGCTCCACCCGACCCGGGACTCAATACAATGAGCAGTTCTTC	CASSSTRPGTQYNEQFF
TRBV6-6	TRBJ1-5	many	-	TGTGCCAGCAGTTTAGGCACAGGGAGCAATCAGCCCCAGCATTTT	CASSLGTGSNQPQHF
TRBV7-3	TRBJ2-6	many	TRBD2	TGTGCCAGCAGCCCCGGGGGGGGGGCCAACGTCCTGACTTTC	CASSPGGGANVLTF
TRBV7-2	TRBJ1-2	-	-	TGTGCCAGCAGCCCTGGACGGGGTAACTATGGCTACACCTTC	CASSPGRGNYGYTF
TRBV3-1	TRBJ2-1	few	TRBD2	TGTGCCAGCAGCTTTGAGCGGGGTCCCTACAATGAGCAGTTCTTC	CASSFERGPYNEQFF
TRBV20-1	TRBJ1-1	-	TRBD1	TGCAGTGCTTGGGACAGGGAATTCGACATGAACACTGAAGCTTTCTTT	CSAWDREFDMNTEAFF
TRBV6-2/TRBV6-3	TRBJ1-1	-	-	TGTGCCAGCAGTTCCTCAGGGACAGCTTTCTTT	CASSSSGTAFF
TRBV28	TRBJ1-1	many	-	TGTGCCAGCAGTTTATTGGCTCGGAACACTGAAGCTTTCTTT	CASSLLARNTEAFF
TRBV29-1	TRBJ1-1	-	-	TGCAGCGTTGCGACTACGAGCGCTGAAGCTTTCTTT	CSVATTSAEAFF
TRBV7-9	TRBJ2-1	many	TRBD2	TGTGCCAGCAGCTTAGCGAACACCCCGGCTAGCGGGAGGTTGAATGAGCAGTTCTTC	CASSLANTPASGRLNEQFF
TRBV2	TRBJ2-3	-	-	TGTGCCAGCAGTGCACCGATAATTCTGGGTACGCAGTATTTT	CASSAPIILGTQYF
TRBV12-3/TRBV12-4	TRBJ1-3	many	TRBD1	TGTGCCAGCAGTATATCGGCAGGGGGACGTCCTGGAAACACCATATATTTT	CASSISAGGRPGNTIYF
TRBV5-6	TRBJ2-5	few	-	TGTGCCAGCAGCTCCTCGGCGGCTCCCTCAGACTTC	CASSSSAAPSDF
TRBV7-2	TRBJ2-7	many	TRBD1	TGTGCCAGCAGCTCCCGACAGGGCCACGAGCAGTACTTC	CASSSRQGHEQYF
TRBV6-5	TRBJ2-7	-	-	TGTGCCAGCGGATTTCAATACGAGCAGTACTTC	CASGFQYEQYF
TRBV11-2	TRBJ2-6	-	-	TGTGCCAGCAGTCACAGGCCCGGGGTCTCTGGGGCCAACGTCCTGACTTTC	CASSHRPGVSGANVLTF
TRBV12-5	TRBJ1-2	few	-	TGTGCTAGTGGTTTGGTCCCGGGAACAAACTATGGCTACACCTTC	CASGLVPGTNYGYTF
TRBV7-8	TRBJ2-6	many	-	TGTGCCAGCAGTCTCGGAAACTGGTACGGCGACGTCCTGACTTTC	CASSLGNWYGDVLTF
TRBV20-1	TRBJ1-1	-	-	TGCAGTGCTAGTAATTGGAACACTGAAGCTTTCTTT	CSASNWNTEAFF
TRBV7-6	TRBJ2-2	many	TRBD2	TGTGCCAGCAGCCTACAAGCGGGAGCGGGCACCGGGGAGCTGTTTTTT	CASSLQAGAGTGELFF
TRBV19	TRBJ2-3	-	-	TGTGCCAGTAGTATGGACGGATTCACAGATACGCAGTATTTT	CASSMDGFTDTQYF
TRBV28	TRBJ2-7	-	TRBD2	TGTGCCAGCAGTTACGGTCAACGGGAGGGCCGTCGGGAGCAGTACTTC	CASSYGQREGRREQYF
TRBV7-9	TRBJ2-7	many	-	TGTGCCAGCAGCTTAAACGTGGATTACGAGCAGTACTTC	CASSLNVDYEQYF
TRBV10-3	TRBJ1-5	few	-	TGTGCCATCAGTGACTCCGGGACCGCGAGCAATCAGCCCCAGCATTTT	CAISDSGTASNQPQHF
TRBV7-2	TRBJ1-2	many	-	TGTGCCAGCAGCCGAGACAAGGGGGGTAGCTATGGCTACACCTTC	CASSRDKGGSYGYTF
TRBV11-2	TRBJ1-2	-	-	TGTGCCAGCAGCCCAGTGCGGGGGCAAGGTGGCTACACCTTC	CASSPVRGQGGYTF
TRBV2	TRBJ2-7	many	TRBD1	TGTGCCAGCCTGGGCCGGACAGGGGATTACGAGCAGTACTTC	CASLGRTGDYEQYF
TRBV5-5	TRBJ2-7	-	TRBD1	TGTGCCAGCAGCTCCCGGGACAGGTCTTCCTACGAGCAGTACTTC	CASSSRDRSSYEQYF
TRBV6-2/TRBV6-3	TRBJ2-5	many	-	TGTGCCAGCAGCCGGGACGTCCAAGAGACCCAGTACTTC	CASSRDVQETQYF
TRBV7-9	TRBJ1-1	many	-	TGTGCCAGCAGCTTTACAGGGATGAACACTGAAGCTTTCTTT	CASSFTGMNTEAFF
TRBV28	TRBJ2-2	-	-	TGTGCCAGCCTTGACTACGCGAACACCGGGGAGCTGTTTTTT	CASLDYANTGELFF
TRBV19	TRBJ2-5	few	-	TGTGCCAGTAGTATGGGCCGGGAGACCCAGTACTTC	CASSMGRETQYF
TRBV5-6	TRBJ2-5	few	-	TGTGCCAGCAGCTTGGGTCAGACCCAAGAGACCCAGTACTTC	CASSLGQTQETQYF
TRBV6-6	TRBJ2-5	-	-	TGTGCCAGCAGTCCTCAGCGGTTCCAAGAGACCCAGTACTTC	CASSPQRFQETQYF
TRBV7-6	TRBJ1-1	many	-	TGTGCCAGCAGCTTAGGATCAAACACTGAAGCTTTCTTT	CASSLGSNTEAFF
TRBV7-8	TRBJ2-2	-	TRBD2	TGTGCCAGCAGCTTACTTAGTCGACTAGCGGGGGCCTCGAACACCGGGGAGCTGTTTTTT	CASSLLSRLAGASNTGELFF